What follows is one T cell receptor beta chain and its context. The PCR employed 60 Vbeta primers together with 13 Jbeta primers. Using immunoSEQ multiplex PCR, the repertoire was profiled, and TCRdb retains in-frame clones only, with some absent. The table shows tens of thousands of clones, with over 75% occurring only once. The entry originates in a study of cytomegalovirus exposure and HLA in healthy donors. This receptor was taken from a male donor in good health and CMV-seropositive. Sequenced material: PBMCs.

CDR3 sequence (DNA): TGTGCCAGCAGTTTATTAAGTGTGGGGGGGTCTTACAATGAGCAGTTCTTC. Protein: CASSLLSVGGSYNEQFF. The chain joins TRBV27 to TRBJ2-1; 7 positions match TRBD2. The CDR3 length is 17 residues. The trim removed 1 base at V and 4 bases at J, leaving 10 bases unmatched. The V gene's germline CDR1 is MNHEY and CDR2 SMNVEV (reference sequence).